A selection of T cell receptor beta chains follows, all from one sample in a study of cytomegalovirus exposure and HLA in healthy donors. Here immunoSEQ multiplex PCR was the method, and the copy in TCRdb shows in-frame clones only, minus some. Of 25,000 to 30,000 clones listed, less than 70% are singletons. The sequenced sample was PBMCs. All receptors come from a male donor in good health and CMV-seropositive. Both conserved end residues are part of each CDR3. A D gene is named only where the DNA matches it firmly. A row's size may be missing; if present it is once, few, many or a size class.

cdr3_length	clone_size	v_call	j_call	d_call	cdr3_nt	cdr3_aa
15	few	TRBV11-2	TRBJ2-2	-	TGTGCCAGCAGCTTCCGGGGGGCGGACACCGGGGAGCTGTTTTTT	CASSFRGADTGELFF
13	few	TRBV6-1	TRBJ2-7	-	TGTGCCAGCAGTGCCCCATCCTACTACGAGCAGTACTTC	CASSAPSYYEQYF
14	-	TRBV7-6	TRBJ2-1	TRBD2	TGTGCCAGCAGCTTAAGGACTAGCGCCAATGAGCAGTTCTTC	CASSLRTSANEQFF
14	-	TRBV5-1	TRBJ1-1	-	TGCGCCAGCAGCTACACTACTTCTGACACTGAAGCTTTCTTT	CASSYTTSDTEAFF
13	-	TRBV9	TRBJ1-4	-	TGTGCCAGCTCTGCAACACCGAATGAAAAACTGTTTTTT	CASSATPNEKLFF
16	many	TRBV5-1	TRBJ1-1	TRBD1	TGCGCCAGCAGCTCGACAGGGTCGAACGGGAACACTGAAGCTTTCTTT	CASSSTGSNGNTEAFF
14	-	TRBV18	TRBJ2-5	-	TGTGCCAGCTCACCCCGAGGGATCCAAGAGACCCAGTACTTC	CASSPRGIQETQYF
14	-	TRBV6-5	TRBJ1-2	-	TGTGCCAGCAGTTACTCGAACGGGGTAGAGGGCTACACCTTC	CASSYSNGVEGYTF
15	-	TRBV9	TRBJ2-7	TRBD2	TGTGCCAGCAGCGTAGCGCCTAGCGGGAGCCACGAGCAGTACTTC	CASSVAPSGSHEQYF
12	-	TRBV21-1	TRBJ2-7	-	TGTGCCAGCAGCAAAGCACAGGGCGAGCAGTACTTC	CASSKAQGEQYF
13	few	TRBV4-1	TRBJ2-2	TRBD1	TGCGCCAGCGGGACAGGGCGGACCGGGGAGCTGTTTTTT	CASGTGRTGELFF
15	-	TRBV19	TRBJ2-7	-	TGTGCCAGTAGTATTCCGGCGGGGGCTACCTACGAGCAGTACTTC	CASSIPAGATYEQYF
13	-	TRBV10-2	TRBJ1-2	-	TGCGCCAGCAGTGATCGGGTTGACTATGGCTACACCTTC	CASSDRVDYGYTF
13	-	TRBV28	TRBJ2-7	-	TGTGCCAGCAGTTTATCTGCCGTGGCGGGGCAGTACTTC	CASSLSAVAGQYF
13	-	TRBV7-2	TRBJ2-3	TRBD1	TGTGCCAGCAGCTTCCCCGCCGGGACAGCCCAAGCGTTT	CASSFPAGTAQAF
15	-	TRBV2	TRBJ2-7	TRBD1	TGTGCCAGCAGCGTGTCGGGGACAGGGGCATACGAGCAGTACTTC	CASSVSGTGAYEQYF
15	-	TRBV4-1	TRBJ1-2	-	TGCGCCAGCAGCCCCGATGAGGGGCCAAGGGGGGGCTACACCTTC	CASSPDEGPRGGYTF
16	medium-sized	TRBV4-2	TRBJ1-4	TRBD1	TGTGCCAGCAGCCAAGATTTCGGGCAGGGGGCTGAAAAACTGTTTTTT	CASSQDFGQGAEKLFF
15	-	TRBV29-1	TRBJ1-1	TRBD1	TGCAGCGTCCGCCCGAAGGGGGCCGTGAACACTGAAGCTTTCTTT	CSVRPKGAVNTEAFF
17	-	TRBV28	TRBJ2-1	TRBD2	TGTGCCAGCAGTTCACCCCCCGGACTAGCATTAATCTATGAGCAGTTCTTC	CASSSPPGLALIYEQFF
16	few	TRBV5-1	TRBJ2-3	TRBD2	TGCGCCAGCAGCTGGGCCTTAGCGGGGCGGGCAGATACGCAGTATTTT	CASSWALAGRADTQYF
14	-	TRBV5-1	TRBJ1-1	-	TGCGCCAGCAGCTTCGCAGGGCAAACGTCTGAAGCTTTCTTT	CASSFAGQTSEAFF
15	-	TRBV27	TRBJ1-5	-	TGTGCCAGCAGTTCAGACAGAAATAGCAATCAGCCCCAGCATTTT	CASSSDRNSNQPQHF
12	-	TRBV2	TRBJ1-2	-	TGTGCCAGCAGTGACCAGAACTATGGCTACACCTTC	CASSDQNYGYTF
15	once	TRBV6-1	TRBJ2-3	-	TGTGCCAGCAGTGAAAAGCACGGGGATACAGATACGCAGTATTTT	CASSEKHGDTDTQYF
14	-	TRBV7-3	TRBJ2-2	TRBD1	TGTGCCAGCAGCCCTGGACAGGGATCCGGGGAGCTGTTTTTT	CASSPGQGSGELFF
13	-	TRBV28	TRBJ2-1	TRBD1	TGTGCCAGCAGTCTCGGACAGGGCCATGAGCAGTTCTTC	CASSLGQGHEQFF
15	-	TRBV9	TRBJ2-1	TRBD2	TGTGCCAGCAGCGTCGGCGGGGGGATAAACAATGAGCAGTTCTTC	CASSVGGGINNEQFF
15	-	TRBV7-9	TRBJ1-2	-	TGTGCCAGCAGACAAACGAGGGGGAGGGACTATGGCTACACCTTC	CASRQTRGRDYGYTF
18	once	TRBV7-3	TRBJ2-7	-	TGTGCCAGCAGCTTTTCCCCCTCCGGGCTCGTGGGGCTGGACGAGCAGTACTTC	CASSFSPSGLVGLDEQYF
12	few	TRBV6-5	TRBJ1-1	-	TGTGCCAGCAGTGACCCGGGGACTGAAGCTTTCTTT	CASSDPGTEAFF
13	-	TRBV6-5	TRBJ1-2	-	TGTGCCAGCAGCACACCTTCTAACTATGGCTACACCTTC	CASSTPSNYGYTF